The sequence of this T cell receptor (beta chain) was determined in a study of T cell responses to AZD1222 COVID-19 vaccine. Study-level background: The analysis combined second doses at about 4 or about 12 weeks.

Profiling relied on immunoSEQ multiplex PCR, and the TCRdb table lists in-frame clones only, not all of them. The top ten clones hold about 1.5% of a sample with 150,000 or so clones, less than 95% of them seen once. About this clone itself: The antigen remains undetermined.

Notes on the study in general: Unmutated regions of variants are reportedly targeted by nearly half of spike-specific TCRs. Once two AZD1222 doses were given, Spike-specific TCR breadth and depth went up. Donors were mostly white British, more females; clonal diversity possibly underestimated.

The CDR3 length is 16 residues. CDR1 LGHDT and CDR2 YNNKEL come from the germline V gene (reference sequence). The V gene lost 10 bases and the J gene lost 2 bases, with 22 bases spanning the gap. This TCR derives from an adult in good health. This rearrangement joins TRBV3-1 (or the pseudogene TRBV3-2) to TRBJ2-3, with D possibly matching TRBD1 (7 bases). The starting material was peripheral blood, obtained on day 0 of AZD1222 vaccination. Written as DNA, the CDR3 is TGTGCCACTGCCGAGGGCCAGGGGGGAATCACAGATACGCAGTATTTT. Translated, it gives CATAEGQGGITDTQYF.